This T cell receptor beta chain emerged from a study of cytomegalovirus exposure and HLA in healthy donors. Whole-study findings and limits: Presence/absence analyses treated sequencing depth as roughly uniform across donors.

Use of 60 Vbeta and 13 Jbeta primers characterized the PCR. Method: immunoSEQ multiplex PCR; TCRdb's copy keeps in-frame clones and lacks some. The repertoire holds about 94,000 clones, over 65% seen once, with about 3.8% in the top ten. This clone has more than one count but fewer than ten. Its specificity is not known. CDR1 is MNHEY and CDR2 is SMNVEV in the germline V gene (reference sequence). The CDR3 runs to 16 residues. V gave up 3 bases and J gave up 3 bases; unmatched junction bases: 8. The clonotype originates from a man younger than 40 in good health and CMV-seronegative. The genes are TRBV27 and TRBJ1-1, with 9 positions matching TRBD1. Source material: PBMCs. CDR3 coding DNA: TGTGCCAGCAGTTTCACAGGGGGCGCCCGGGACACTGAAGCTTTCTTT. Residues: CASSFTGGARDTEAFF.